One and the same sample provided the 3 T cell receptor beta chains below, sequenced in a study of shared clonotypes between healthy human individuals. The protocol was immunoSEQ multiplex PCR, while the TCRdb copy is restricted to in-frame clones and leaves out a portion. The sample includes more than 500,000 clones, around 95% of them seen just once. Terminally differentiated effector memory CD45RA+ cells were excluded by CCR7 positive selection of CD45RO-negative cells. Sequenced input: naive CD8+ T cells sorted from blood. The receptors originated from a woman between 25 and 40 years old in good health.

V is TRBV2 and J is TRBJ2-1, with a possible D match to TRBD2 (6 bases). CDR3 length: 15 residues. Trimming pared 10 bases from V and 4 bases from J, leaving 20 bases between. Looked up from germline, CDR1 is SNHLY and CDR2 is FYNNEI. CDR3 loop: CATRAGTSFYNEQFF. The CDR3 nucleotides read TGTGCCACCAGGGCCGGGACTTCCTTTTACAATGAGCAGTTCTTC. The whole variable domain, filled in from reference TRBV2 and TRBJ2-1, reads EPEVTQTPSHQVTQMGQEVILRCVPISNHLYFYWYRQILGQKVEFLVSFYNNEISEKSEIFDDQFSVERPDGSNFTLKIRSTKLEDSAMYFCATRAGTSFYNEQFFGPGTRLTVL.

This clone is a singleton in its sample. The chain carries TRBV28 and TRBJ2-7, with a tentative D call TRBD1 (6 bases). Between the trimmed V and J ends, which lost 6 bases and 2 bases, there was a span of 11 bases. Germline V gene sequence: CDR1 MDHEN, CDR2 SYDVKM. The CDR3 covers 13 residues. The CDR3 sequence: CASRGTLAYEQYF. CDR3 sequence (DNA): TGTGCCAGCAGGGGGACACTAGCCTACGAGCAGTACTTC.

This sequence joins TRBV27 and TRBJ2-7; maybe TRBD1 (6 bases). This CDR3 region has 15 residues. Trimming left V 4 bases short and J 4 bases short, with 17 bases between. CDR1 MNHEY and CDR2 SMNVEV come from the germline V gene (reference sequence). The CDR3 sequence is CASSSIPGQMYEQYF. DNA of the CDR3: TGTGCCAGCAGTTCAATACCGGGACAAATGTACGAGCAGTACTTC.